This record concerns one T cell receptor (beta chain) sequence. Its antigen is not identified. The assay was immunoSEQ multiplex PCR, and TCRdb's table has in-frame clones only and misses some. The sample includes roughly 19,000 clones, approximately 90% of them seen just once. Sampled 1 year posttransplant, controls received myeloablative marrow transplants, methotrexate and a calcineurin inhibitor. The entry originates in a study of T cells after posttransplantation cyclophosphamide. Findings of the study overall: Recipient CMV seropositivity and CMV reactivation strongly tracked TRB clonality. Blood and skin or GI T cell repertoires showed limited TRB overlap.

CDR1 and CDR2 from the germline V gene are SGHDT and YYEEEE. This CDR3 has 12 residues. The V end lost 5 bases, the J end lost 8 bases, and 10 bases lay between the germline ends. Source: PBMCs, taken less than 400 days after allogeneic stem cell transplant with calcineurin inhibitor and methotrexate. The V call is TRBV5-6, the J call TRBJ2-2; D might be TRBD2 (6 bases). The receptor's source is a female patient between 30 and 39 years old who received an allogeneic stem cell transplant from an unrelated donor, was CMV-positive, and had acute and chronic GVHD. Some of the T cells may derive from the graft donor. The CDR3 region is CASRIGGGELFF. The DNA of the CDR3 is TGTGCCAGCAGGATAGGAGGGGGGGAGCTGTTTTTT. Full variable domain (rest looked up from reference TRBV5-6 and TRBJ2-2): DAGVTQSPTHLIKTRGQQVTLRCSPKSGHDTVSWYQQALGQGPQFIFQYYEEEERQRGNFPDRFSGHQFPNYSSELNVNALLLGDSALYLCASRIGGGELFFGEGSRLTVL.